This T cell receptor (beta chain) was captured by sequencing in a study of blood T cells in healthy people across ages. Study background: Template switching retrieved approximately one barcoded beta molecule for each two T cells.

Combining a sample-barcoded 5' primer with a J-beta primer mix, a second PCR ran for about 7 to 12 cycles. MiXCR, run by TCRdb on the 5' RACE reads, gives a single entry per CDR3 protein. The table records under 1,100,000 distinct CDR3 sequences, under 30% of them present only once. Isolation recovered at least 7 million PBMCs from every sample. The CDR3 covers 15 residues. The germline CDR1 and CDR2 sequences are KGHDR and SFDVKD. The V gene lost 2 bases and the J gene lost 4 bases, with 12 bases spanning the gap. The data also belong to a second study, concerning T cells of mothers and their children.

The sample taken for sequencing was blood. The chain carries TRBV24-1 and TRBJ2-3; D unclear. This receptor was taken from a girl aged 2 to 9 in good health. CDR3 in amino acids: CATSDWASEADTQYF. CDR3 in DNA: TGTGCCACCAGTGATTGGGCCTCTGAAGCAGATACGCAGTATTTT.